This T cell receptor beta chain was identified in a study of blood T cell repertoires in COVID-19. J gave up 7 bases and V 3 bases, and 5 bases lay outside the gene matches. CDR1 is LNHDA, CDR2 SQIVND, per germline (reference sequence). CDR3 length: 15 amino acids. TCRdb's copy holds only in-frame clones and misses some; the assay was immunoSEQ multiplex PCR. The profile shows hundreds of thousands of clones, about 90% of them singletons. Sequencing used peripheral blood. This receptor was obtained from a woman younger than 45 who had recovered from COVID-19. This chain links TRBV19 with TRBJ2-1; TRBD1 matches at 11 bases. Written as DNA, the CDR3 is TGTGCCAGTAGTATCGGACAGGGGGCAATAAATGAGCAGTTCTTC. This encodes CASSIGQGAINEQFF.